This is a list of T cell receptor beta chains from one sample in a study of blood T cell repertoires in COVID-19. Some clones are missing from TCRdb's copy, which holds only in-frame ones; the method was immunoSEQ multiplex PCR. The table has tens of thousands of clones, roughly 79% seen once. Sequenced: peripheral blood. These TCRs come from a man older than 75 with COVID-19, enrolled during active disease. Each CDR3 is given with its conserved first and last residue. The D gene is left open where the match is weak.

d_call v_call cdr3_aa
. TRBV12-3/TRBV12-4 CASSPLPQPQHF
TRBD2 TRBV9 CASSHGLAGVLGDTQYF
. TRBV12-3/TRBV12-4 CASGNRVLNEAFF
TRBD1 TRBV14 CASSPRTGGADTQYF
TRBD1 TRBV30 CAWSLTGRGGYTF
. TRBV29-1 CSVGRGVNYNEQFF
. TRBV7-9 CASSLNMLTEEAFF
TRBD2 TRBV9 CASSVAGIAGAQETQYF
TRBD1 TRBV10-3 CAISPGQGSWTEAFF
TRBD1 TRBV6-2/TRBV6-3 CASSYEQGQGADTQYF
TRBD1 TRBV12-3/TRBV12-4 CALGTGGVDTQYF
. TRBV5-1 CASSFGSGQSEKLFF
. TRBV6-5 CASSTRQVGAEAFF
TRBD2 TRBV7-2 CASSPRLAGGRETQYF
. TRBV2 CASSRFLRGSKREQYF
TRBD2 TRBV30 CAWQASGGPYNEQFF
. TRBV12-2 CASRLSRGVSCPVETQYF
TRBD2 TRBV3-1/TRBV3-2 CASSRLAGGRETQYF
TRBD2 TRBV5-4 CASSLSSGLPYEQYF
. TRBV19 CASSNAGSTYNEQFF
. TRBV18 CASSPRGFDGNTIYF
TRBD1 TRBV3-1/TRBV3-2 CASSQSPRDRGFYGNTIYF
. TRBV12-5 CASGFGGLNTEAFF
TRBD2 TRBV10-2 CASSASGGAGAYNEQFF
. TRBV6-2/TRBV6-3 CASSYSRRGDTIYF
. TRBV7-2 CASSLPGRSYEQYF
. TRBV14 CASSQEPGRREKLFF
. TRBV30 CAWVNRGGNIQYF
. TRBV5-1 CASSLEAGYGYTF
. TRBV5-1 CASSLQPLRGGSGTEAFF
TRBD1 TRBV5-1 CASSLPTGALNTIYF
TRBD2 TRBV19 CASSTLHREAQYF
. TRBV27 CASSLGGETEAFF
. TRBV29-1 CSVEDLTGDTLSYNEQFF
TRBD1 TRBV6-1 CASSDPGQGASYEQYF
. TRBV19 CASGRERSTEAFF
. TRBV11-2 CASSLEWTETDTQYF
. TRBV7-6 CASSLGVSSSYNEQFF
TRBD1 TRBV6-5 CACWTGGTGELFF
TRBD1 TRBV18 CASSLGQGTDTQYF
. TRBV9 CASSVVQDSYEQYF
. TRBV6-1 CASSESAPSYNEQFF
. TRBV11-1 CASSHGQRVSGYTF
TRBD1 TRBV5-6 CASSLASGTGGETQYF
TRBD1 TRBV19 CASSPGQGGFGGYTF
. TRBV5-1 CASSGDNSANEKLFF
. TRBV10-3 CAISGDLGDEAFF
TRBD2 TRBV3-1/TRBV3-2 CASSEGAGAYNEQFF
. TRBV4-2 CASSQADSNQGQPQHF
. TRBV6-5 CASSTTGLGTGELFF
TRBD1 TRBV3-1/TRBV3-2 CASSTTRTGGYNEQFF